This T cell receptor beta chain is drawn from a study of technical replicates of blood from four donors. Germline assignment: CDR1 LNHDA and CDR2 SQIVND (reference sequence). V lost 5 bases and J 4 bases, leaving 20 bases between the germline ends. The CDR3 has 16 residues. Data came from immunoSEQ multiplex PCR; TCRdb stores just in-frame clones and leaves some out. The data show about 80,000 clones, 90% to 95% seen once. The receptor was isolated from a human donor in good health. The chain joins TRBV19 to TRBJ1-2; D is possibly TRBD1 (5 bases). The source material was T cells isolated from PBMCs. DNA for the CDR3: TGTGCCAGTAGTTTAGGGGCCGCTGGACACCTCTATGGCTACACCTTC. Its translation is CASSLGAAGHLYGYTF.